This T cell receptor beta chain derives from a study of CD8+CD57+ T cells in acquired aplastic anemia. About the study: DNA recovered from sorted CD4+ and CD8+ cells had a mean of approximately 3 ug.

Genomic DNA provided the template from which TCR beta VDJ and CDR3 profiles were obtained. TCRdb reprocessed the reads with MiXCR, giving one entry per CDR3 protein. The sample holds 150,000 to 200,000 distinct CDR3 sequences; around 60% are singletons and the top ten take about two fifths. Germline assignment: CDR1 MGHDK and CDR2 SYGVNS. This CDR3 has 14 residues. This clonotype was counted once. The junction and the germline gene differ at one end; a read error may be behind it. In patients chosen for sequencing, flow cytometry had shown CD8+CD57+ cell expansion. The chain carries TRBV25-1 and TRBJ1-1; TRBD1 agrees at 7 bases. This TCR was recovered from a human donor with aplastic anemia. The sample comprised sorted CD4+, CD8+, or CD8+CD57+ T cells (not recorded which) from PBMCs. The CDR3 DNA reads as TGTGCCAGCAGTGAGAGGGGACAGAACACTGGAGCTTTCTTT. Protein sequence: CASSERGQNTGAFF.